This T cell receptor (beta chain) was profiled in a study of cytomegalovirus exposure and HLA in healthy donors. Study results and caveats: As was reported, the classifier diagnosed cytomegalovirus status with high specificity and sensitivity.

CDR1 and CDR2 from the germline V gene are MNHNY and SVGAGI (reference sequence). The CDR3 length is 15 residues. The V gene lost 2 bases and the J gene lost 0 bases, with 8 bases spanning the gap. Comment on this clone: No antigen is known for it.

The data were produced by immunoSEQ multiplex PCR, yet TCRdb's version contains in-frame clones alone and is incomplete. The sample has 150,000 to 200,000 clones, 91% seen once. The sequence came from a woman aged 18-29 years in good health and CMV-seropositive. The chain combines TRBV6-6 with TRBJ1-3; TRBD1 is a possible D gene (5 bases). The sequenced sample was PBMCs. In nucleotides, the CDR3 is TGTGCCAGCAGTTACGGGGGGACCTCTGGAAACACCATATATTTT. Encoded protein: CASSYGGTSGNTIYF.